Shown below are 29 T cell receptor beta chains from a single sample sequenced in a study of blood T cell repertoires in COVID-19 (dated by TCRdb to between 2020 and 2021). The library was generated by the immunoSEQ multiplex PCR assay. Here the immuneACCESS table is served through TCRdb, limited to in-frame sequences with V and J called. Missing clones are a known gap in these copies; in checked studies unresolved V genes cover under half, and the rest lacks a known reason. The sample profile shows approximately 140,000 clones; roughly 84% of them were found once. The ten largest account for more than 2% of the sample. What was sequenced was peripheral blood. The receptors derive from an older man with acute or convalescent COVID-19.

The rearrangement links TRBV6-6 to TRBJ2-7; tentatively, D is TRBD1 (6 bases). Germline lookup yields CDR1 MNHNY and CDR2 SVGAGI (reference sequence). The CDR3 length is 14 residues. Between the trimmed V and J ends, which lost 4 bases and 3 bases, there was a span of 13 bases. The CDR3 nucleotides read TGTGCCAGCAGTTCCCCCGGGGACAACTACGAGCAGTACTTC. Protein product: CASSSPGDNYEQYF.

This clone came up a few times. CDR3 loop: CASSFRALSGNSPLHF. The CDR3 DNA reads as TGTGCCAGCAGCTTCCGGGCCCTATCGGGGAATTCACCCCTCCACTTT. The chain combines TRBV11-2 with TRBJ1-6, with D unresolved. The CDR3 is made up of 16 amino acids. Germline V gene lookup returns CDR1 SGHAT and CDR2 FQNNGV. The V and J ends lost 3 bases and 7 bases respectively, with 16 bases between them.

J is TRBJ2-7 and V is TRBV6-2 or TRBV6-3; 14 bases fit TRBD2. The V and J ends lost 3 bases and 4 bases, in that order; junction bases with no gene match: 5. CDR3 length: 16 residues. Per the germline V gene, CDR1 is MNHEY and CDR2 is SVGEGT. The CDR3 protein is CASSYAGTSGSYEQYF. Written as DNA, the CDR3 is TGTGCCAGCAGTTATGCGGGGACTAGCGGGAGTTACGAGCAGTACTTC.

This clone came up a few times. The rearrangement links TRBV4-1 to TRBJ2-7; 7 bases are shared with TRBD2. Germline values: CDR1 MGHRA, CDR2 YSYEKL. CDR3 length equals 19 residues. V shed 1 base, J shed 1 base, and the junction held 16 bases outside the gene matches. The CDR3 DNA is TGCGCCAGCAGCCAAGTCTTCGATTGGAAGGCTAGCGGATCCTACGAGCAGTACTTC. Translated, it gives CASSQVFDWKASGSYEQYF.

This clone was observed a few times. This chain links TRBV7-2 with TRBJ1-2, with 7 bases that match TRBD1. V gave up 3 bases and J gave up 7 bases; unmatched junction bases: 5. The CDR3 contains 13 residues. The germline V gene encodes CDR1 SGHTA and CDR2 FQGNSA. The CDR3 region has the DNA TGTGCCAGCAGCTTTAGACAGGGAGTTGGCTACACCTTC. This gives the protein CASSFRQGVGYTF.

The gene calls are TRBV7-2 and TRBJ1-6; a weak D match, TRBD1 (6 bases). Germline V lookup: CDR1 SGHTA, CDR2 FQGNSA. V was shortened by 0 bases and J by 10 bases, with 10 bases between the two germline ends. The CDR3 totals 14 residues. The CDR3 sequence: CASSLADRRSPLHF. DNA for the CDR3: TGTGCCAGCAGCTTAGCGGACAGAAGATCACCCCTCCACTTT.

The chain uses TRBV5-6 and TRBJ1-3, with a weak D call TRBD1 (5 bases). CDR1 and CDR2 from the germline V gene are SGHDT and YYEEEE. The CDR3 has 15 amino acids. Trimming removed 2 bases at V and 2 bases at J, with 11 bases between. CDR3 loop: CASSLRGMTGNTIYF. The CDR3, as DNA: TGTGCCAGCAGCTTAAGGGGAATGACTGGAAACACCATATATTTT. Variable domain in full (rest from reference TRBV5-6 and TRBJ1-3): DAGVTQSPTHLIKTRGQQVTLRCSPKSGHDTVSWYQQALGQGPQFIFQYYEEEERQRGNFPDRFSGHQFPNYSSELNVNALLLGDSALYLCASSLRGMTGNTIYFGEGSWLTVV.

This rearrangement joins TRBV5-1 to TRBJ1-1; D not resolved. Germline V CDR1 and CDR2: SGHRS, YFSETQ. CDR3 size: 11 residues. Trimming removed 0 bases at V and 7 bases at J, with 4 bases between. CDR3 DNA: TGCGCCAGCAGCTTGGGAGGTGAAGCTTTCTTT. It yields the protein CASSLGGEAFF.

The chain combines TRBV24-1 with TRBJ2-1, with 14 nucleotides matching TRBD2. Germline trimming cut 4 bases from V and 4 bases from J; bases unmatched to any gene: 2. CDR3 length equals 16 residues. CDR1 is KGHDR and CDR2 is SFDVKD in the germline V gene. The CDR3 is CATSDRTSGGYNEQFF. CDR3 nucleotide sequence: TGTGCCACCAGTGACCGGACTAGCGGGGGGTACAATGAGCAGTTCTTC.

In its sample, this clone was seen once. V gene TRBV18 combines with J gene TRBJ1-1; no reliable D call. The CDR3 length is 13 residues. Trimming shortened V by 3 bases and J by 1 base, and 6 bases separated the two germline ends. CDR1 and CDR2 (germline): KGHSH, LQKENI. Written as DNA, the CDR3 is TGTGCCAGCTCACCTTGGCAGAACACTGAAGCTTTCTTT. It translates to CASSPWQNTEAFF.

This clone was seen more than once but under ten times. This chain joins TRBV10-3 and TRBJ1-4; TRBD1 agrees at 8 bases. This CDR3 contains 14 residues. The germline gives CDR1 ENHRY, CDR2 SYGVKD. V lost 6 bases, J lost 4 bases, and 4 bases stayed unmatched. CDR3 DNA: TGTGCCATCAGCTCGGGACAGGATAATGAAAAACTGTTTTTT. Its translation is CAISSGQDNEKLFF.

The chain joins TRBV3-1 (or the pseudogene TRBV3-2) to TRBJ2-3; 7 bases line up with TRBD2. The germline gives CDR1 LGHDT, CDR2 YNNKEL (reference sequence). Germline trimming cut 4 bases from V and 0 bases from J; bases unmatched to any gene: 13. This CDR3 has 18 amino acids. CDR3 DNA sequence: TGTGCCAGCAGCCCAGGTTGGGGAGGGGACGCGAGCACAGATACGCAGTATTTT. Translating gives CASSPGWGGDASTDTQYF.

The CDR3 here is CASSVGGGYQETQYF. The CDR3 DNA reads TGTGCCAGCAGTGTTGGCGGGGGGTACCAAGAGACCCAGTACTTC. V and J are TRBV6-4 and TRBJ2-5; 8 bases are shared with TRBD2. Germline trimming cut 4 bases from V and 0 bases from J; bases unmatched to any gene: 4. CDR1 is MRHNA and CDR2 is SNTAGT in the germline V gene. The CDR3 has 15 residues.

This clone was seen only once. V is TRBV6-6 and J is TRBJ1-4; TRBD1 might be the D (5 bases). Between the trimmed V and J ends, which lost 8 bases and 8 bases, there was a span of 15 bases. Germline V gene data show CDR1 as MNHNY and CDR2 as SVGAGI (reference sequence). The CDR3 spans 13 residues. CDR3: CASGAGIGEKLFF. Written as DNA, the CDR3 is TGTGCCAGCGGGGCAGGGATAGGGGAAAAACTGTTTTTT.

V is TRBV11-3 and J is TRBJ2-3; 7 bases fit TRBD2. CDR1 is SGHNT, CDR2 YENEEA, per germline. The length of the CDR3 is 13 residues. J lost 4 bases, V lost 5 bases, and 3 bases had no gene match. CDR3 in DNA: TGTGCCAGCAGCAGAGGGAGGGCAGATACGCAGTATTTT. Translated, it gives CASSRGRADTQYF.

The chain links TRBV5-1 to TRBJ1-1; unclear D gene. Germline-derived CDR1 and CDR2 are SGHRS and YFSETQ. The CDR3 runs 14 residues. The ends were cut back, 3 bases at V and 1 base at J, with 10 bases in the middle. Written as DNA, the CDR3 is TGCGCCAGCAGCTCTGTCCCAGGGAACACTGAAGCTTTCTTT. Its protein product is CASSSVPGNTEAFF.

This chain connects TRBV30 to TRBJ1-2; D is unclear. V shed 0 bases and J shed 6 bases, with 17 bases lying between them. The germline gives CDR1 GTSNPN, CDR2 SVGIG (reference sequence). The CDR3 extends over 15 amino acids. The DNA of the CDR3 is TGTGCCTGGAGTGTACCTCGACATGGGCCGAATGGCTACACCTTC. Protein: CAWSVPRHGPNGYTF.

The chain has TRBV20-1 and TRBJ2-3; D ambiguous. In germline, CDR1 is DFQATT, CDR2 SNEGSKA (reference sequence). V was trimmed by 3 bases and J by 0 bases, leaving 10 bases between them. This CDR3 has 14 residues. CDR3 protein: CSASPATSTDTQYF. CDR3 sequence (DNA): TGCAGTGCTAGTCCTGCTACTAGCACAGATACGCAGTATTTT.

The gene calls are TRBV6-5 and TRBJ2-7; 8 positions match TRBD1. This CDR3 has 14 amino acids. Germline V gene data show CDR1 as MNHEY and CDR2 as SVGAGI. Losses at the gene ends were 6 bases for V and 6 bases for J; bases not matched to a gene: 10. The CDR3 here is CASSRGQVTGEQYF. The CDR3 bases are TGTGCCAGCAGCCGGGGACAGGTGACTGGCGAGCAGTACTTC.

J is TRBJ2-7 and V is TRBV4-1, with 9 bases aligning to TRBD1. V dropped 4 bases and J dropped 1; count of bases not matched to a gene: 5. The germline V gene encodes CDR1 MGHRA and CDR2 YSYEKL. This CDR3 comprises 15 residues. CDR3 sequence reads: CASSPAGTGSYEQYF. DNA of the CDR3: TGCGCCAGCAGCCCTGCCGGGACAGGGTCCTACGAGCAGTACTTC.

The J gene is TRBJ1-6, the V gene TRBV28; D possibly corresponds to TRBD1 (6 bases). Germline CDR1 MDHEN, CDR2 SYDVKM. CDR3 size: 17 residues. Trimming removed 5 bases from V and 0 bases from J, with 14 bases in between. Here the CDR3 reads CASSTSGASSYNSPLHF. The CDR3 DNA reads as TGTGCCAGCAGTACTTCAGGGGCGAGCTCCTATAATTCACCCCTCCACTTT.

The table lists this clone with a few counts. This CDR3 reads CASSSGTGWGEQYF. In DNA, the CDR3 is TGTGCCAGCAGCTCGGGGACAGGTTGGGGGGAGCAGTACTTC. The chain links TRBV13 to TRBJ2-7; 8 bases match TRBD1. CDR3 size: 14 residues. Germline CDR1 reads PRHDT; CDR2 reads FYEKMQ (reference sequence). Trimming took 4 bases from V and 7 from J; bases not matched to a gene: 9.

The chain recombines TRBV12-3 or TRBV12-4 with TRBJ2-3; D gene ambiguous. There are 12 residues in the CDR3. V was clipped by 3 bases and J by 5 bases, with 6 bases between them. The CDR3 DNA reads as TGTGCCAGCAGTTTCGGTGGAGATACGCAGTATTTT. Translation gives CASSFGGDTQYF.

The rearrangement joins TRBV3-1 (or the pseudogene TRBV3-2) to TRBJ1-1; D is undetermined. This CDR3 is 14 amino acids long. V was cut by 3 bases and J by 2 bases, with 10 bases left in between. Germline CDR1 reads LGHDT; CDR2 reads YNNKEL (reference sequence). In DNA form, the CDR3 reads TGTGCCAGCAGCCATCGGGGTGGAAACACTGAAGCTTTCTTT. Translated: CASSHRGGNTEAFF.

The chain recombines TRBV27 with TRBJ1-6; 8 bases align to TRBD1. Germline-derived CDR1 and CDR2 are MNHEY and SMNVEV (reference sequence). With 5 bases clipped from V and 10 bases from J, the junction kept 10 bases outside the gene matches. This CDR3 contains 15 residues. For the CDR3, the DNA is TGTGCCAGCAGTCCGAGGACAGGGACCGGGTCACCCCTCCACTTT. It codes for CASSPRTGTGSPLHF.

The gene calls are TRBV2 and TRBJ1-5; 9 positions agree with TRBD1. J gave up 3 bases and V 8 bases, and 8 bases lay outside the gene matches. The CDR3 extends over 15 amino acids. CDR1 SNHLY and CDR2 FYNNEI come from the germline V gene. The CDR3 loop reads CASGGQGQPNQPQHF. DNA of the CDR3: TGTGCCAGCGGCGGACAGGGGCAACCCAATCAGCCCCAGCATTTT.

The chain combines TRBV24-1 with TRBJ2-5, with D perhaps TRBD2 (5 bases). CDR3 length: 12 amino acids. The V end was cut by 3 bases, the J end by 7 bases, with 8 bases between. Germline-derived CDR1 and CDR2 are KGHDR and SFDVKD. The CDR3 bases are TGTGCCACCAGTGATCGGAGGATGACCCAGTACTTC. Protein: CATSDRRMTQYF.

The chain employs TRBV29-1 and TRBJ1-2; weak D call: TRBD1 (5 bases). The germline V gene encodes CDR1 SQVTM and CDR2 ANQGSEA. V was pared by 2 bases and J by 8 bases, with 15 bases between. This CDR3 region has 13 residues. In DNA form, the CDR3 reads TGCAGCGTTGAAACGGGGGGAAGGTGGGGCTACACCTTC. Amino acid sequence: CSVETGGRWGYTF.

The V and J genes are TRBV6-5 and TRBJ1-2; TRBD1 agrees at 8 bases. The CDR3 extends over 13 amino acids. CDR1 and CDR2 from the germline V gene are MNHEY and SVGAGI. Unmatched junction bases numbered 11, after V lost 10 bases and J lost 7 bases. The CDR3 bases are TGTGCCACCGGACCGACAGGGGAGCCTGGCTACACCTTC. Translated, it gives CATGPTGEPGYTF.